This note documents a single TCR beta chain sequence. Authors' methods: Scientists estimated how many nucleated cells there were by amplifying reference gene primers. The assay was immunoSEQ multiplex PCR, and TCRdb's table has in-frame clones only and misses some. V, J and clone size are taken as reported in that table, and D and trimming were inferred from the DNA itself. The sample has around 68,000 clones, around 85% seen once. The data belong to a study of blood T cell repertoires in COVID-19. In the study overall: T cells, B-cell-depleted T cells, or PBMCs supplied cDNA or gDNA.

Germline V CDR1 and CDR2: SQVTM, ANQGSEA. V was clipped by 6 bases and J by 1 base; unmatched bases: 8. This CDR3 comprises 14 residues. This clonotype originated in a woman aged 45 to 65 with acute or convalescent COVID-19. The gene calls are TRBV29-1 and TRBJ2-7, with 8 bases matching TRBD1. The source material was peripheral blood. The DNA of the CDR3 is TGCAGCGTACAGACCGGGACAGGATCCTACGAGCAGTACTTC. This translates into CSVQTGTGSYEQYF.